This passage covers 3 T cell receptor beta chains from one sample sequenced in a study of blood T cell repertoires in COVID-19. Clones were read by immunoSEQ multiplex PCR, and TCRdb kept only the in-frame ones, dropping some. The sample contains some 120,000 clones, approximately 85% of which appear only once. The sample comprised peripheral blood. The receptors originated from a woman over 75 with COVID-19, enrolled during active disease.

This clone was counted only a few times. V and J are TRBV21-1 and TRBJ2-7; the table's D gene call, TRBD1, was not cross checked with the DNA. TRBV21-1 counts as a pseudogene. This CDR3 spans 16 amino acids. As DNA, the CDR3 is TGTGCCAGCAGCCCCCCCCGGACAATGAGCTCCTACGAGCAGTACTTC. Amino acid sequence: CASSPPRTMSSYEQYF.

V usage is TRBV28 and J usage is TRBJ2-5; 7 bases agree with TRBD1. V lost 4 bases to trimming and J lost 6 bases; unmatched junction nucleotides: 8. The CDR3 consists of 14 residues. In germline, CDR1 is MDHEN, CDR2 SYDVKM. This CDR3 is CASSYDRVIKTQYF. CDR3 nucleotide sequence: TGTGCCAGCAGTTATGACAGGGTTATAAAGACCCAGTACTTC.

This clone was seen just once. The rearrangement joins TRBV7-8 to TRBJ2-1, with 7 bases that match TRBD2. Germline V gene data show CDR1 as SGHVS and CDR2 as FQNEAQ. V shed 8 bases, J shed 1 base, and the junction held 5 bases outside the gene matches. The CDR3 totals 14 residues. CDR3 in amino acids: CASDPSGSYNEQFF. CDR3 nucleotides: TGTGCCAGCGACCCTAGCGGTTCCTACAATGAGCAGTTCTTC.